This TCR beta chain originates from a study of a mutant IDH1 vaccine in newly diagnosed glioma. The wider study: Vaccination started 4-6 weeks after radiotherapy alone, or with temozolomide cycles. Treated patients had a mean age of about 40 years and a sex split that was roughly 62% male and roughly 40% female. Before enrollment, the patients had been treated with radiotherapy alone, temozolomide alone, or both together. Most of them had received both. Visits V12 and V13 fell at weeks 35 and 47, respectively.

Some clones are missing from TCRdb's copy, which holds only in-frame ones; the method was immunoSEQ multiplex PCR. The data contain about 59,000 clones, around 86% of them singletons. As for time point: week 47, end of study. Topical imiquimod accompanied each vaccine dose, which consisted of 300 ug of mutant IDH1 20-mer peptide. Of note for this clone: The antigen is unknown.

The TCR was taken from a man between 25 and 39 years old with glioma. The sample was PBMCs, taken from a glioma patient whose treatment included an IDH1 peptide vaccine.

The CDR3 coding sequence is TGTGCCAGCAGCTTAAGGGGCTTAAAATCCTACAATGAGCAGTTCTTC. Amino acids: CASSLRGLKSYNEQFF. The chain is built from TRBV11-2 and TRBJ2-1, with a possible D match to TRBD1 (5 bases). V shed 2 bases and J shed 1 base, with 12 bases lying between them. CDR1 is SGHAT, CDR2 FQNNGV, per germline. CDR3 length: 16 amino acids.